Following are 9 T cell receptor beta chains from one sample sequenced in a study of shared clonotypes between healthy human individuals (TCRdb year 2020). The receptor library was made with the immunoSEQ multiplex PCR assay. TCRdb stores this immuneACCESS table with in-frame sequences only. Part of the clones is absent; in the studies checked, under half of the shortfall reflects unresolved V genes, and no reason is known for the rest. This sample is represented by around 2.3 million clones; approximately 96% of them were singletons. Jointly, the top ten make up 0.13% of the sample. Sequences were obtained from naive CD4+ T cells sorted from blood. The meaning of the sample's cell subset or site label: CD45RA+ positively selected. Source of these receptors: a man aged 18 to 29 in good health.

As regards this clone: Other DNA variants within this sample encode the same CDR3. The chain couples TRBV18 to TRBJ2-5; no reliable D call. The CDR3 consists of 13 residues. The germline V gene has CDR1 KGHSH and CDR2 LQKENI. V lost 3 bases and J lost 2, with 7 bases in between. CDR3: CASSPGVQETQYF. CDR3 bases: TGTGCCAGCTCACCTGGAGTTCAAGAGACCCAGTACTTC.

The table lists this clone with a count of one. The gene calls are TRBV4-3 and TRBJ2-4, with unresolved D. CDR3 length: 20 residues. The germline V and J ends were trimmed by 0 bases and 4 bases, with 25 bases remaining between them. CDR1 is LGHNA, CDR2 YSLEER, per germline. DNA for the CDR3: TGCGCCAGCAGCCAAGAGGCTGGAGCGACCGGTAGCCGTGTAAAAAACATTCAGTACTTC. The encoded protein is CASSQEAGATGSRVKNIQYF.

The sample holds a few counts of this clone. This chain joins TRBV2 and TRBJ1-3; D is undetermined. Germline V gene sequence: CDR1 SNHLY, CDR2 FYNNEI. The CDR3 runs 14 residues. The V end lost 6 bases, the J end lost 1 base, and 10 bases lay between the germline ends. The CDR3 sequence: CASSLRESGNTIYF. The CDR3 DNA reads TGTGCCAGCAGCCTCAGAGAATCTGGAAACACCATATATTTT.

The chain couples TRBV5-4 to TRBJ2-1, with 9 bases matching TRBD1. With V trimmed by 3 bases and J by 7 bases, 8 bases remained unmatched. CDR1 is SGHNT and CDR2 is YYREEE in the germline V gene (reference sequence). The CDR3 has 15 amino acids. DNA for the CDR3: TGTGCCAGCAGCTCCTGGGACAGGGATCGGAATGAGCAGTTCTTC. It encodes CASSSWDRDRNEQFF.

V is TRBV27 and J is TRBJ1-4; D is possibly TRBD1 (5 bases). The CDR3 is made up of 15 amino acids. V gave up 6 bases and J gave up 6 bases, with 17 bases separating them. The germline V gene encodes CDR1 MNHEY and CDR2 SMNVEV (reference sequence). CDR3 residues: CASSLYQAGDEKLFF. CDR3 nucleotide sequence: TGTGCCAGCAGCCTATACCAGGCGGGGGATGAAAAACTGTTTTTT.

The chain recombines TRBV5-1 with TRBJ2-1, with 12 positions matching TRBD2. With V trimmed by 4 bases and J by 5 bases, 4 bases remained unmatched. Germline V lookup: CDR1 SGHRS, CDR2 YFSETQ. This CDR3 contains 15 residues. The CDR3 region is CASSGGLAGNNEQFF. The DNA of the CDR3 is TGCGCCAGCAGCGGGGGACTAGCGGGCAACAATGAGCAGTTCTTC.

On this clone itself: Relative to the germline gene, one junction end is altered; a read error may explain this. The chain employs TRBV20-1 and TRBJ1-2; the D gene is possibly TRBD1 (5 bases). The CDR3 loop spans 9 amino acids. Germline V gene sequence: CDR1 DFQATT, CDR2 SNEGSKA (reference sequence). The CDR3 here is CSDYDSGYF. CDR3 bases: TGCAGTGATTACGACAGCGGATACTTC.

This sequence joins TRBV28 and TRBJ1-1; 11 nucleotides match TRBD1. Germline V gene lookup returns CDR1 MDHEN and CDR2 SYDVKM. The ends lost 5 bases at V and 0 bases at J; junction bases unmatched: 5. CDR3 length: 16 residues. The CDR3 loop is CASSRRTGGVNTEAFF. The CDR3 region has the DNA TGTGCCAGCAGTAGGCGGACAGGGGGCGTGAACACTGAAGCTTTCTTT.

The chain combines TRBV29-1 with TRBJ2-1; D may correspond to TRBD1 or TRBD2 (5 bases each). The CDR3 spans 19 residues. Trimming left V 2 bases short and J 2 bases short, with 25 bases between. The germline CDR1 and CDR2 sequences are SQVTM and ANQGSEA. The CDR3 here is CSVEPLRDPQVFAYNEQFF. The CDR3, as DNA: TGCAGCGTTGAACCACTCCGGGACCCCCAGGTTTTCGCCTACAATGAGCAGTTCTTC.